This T cell receptor (beta chain) stems from a study of blood T cells in healthy people across ages. Study-level results: Because sorting was not performed, PBMCs prevented conclusive naive versus antigen-experienced comparison.

CDR1 and CDR2 (germline): KGHDR, SFDVKD. V lost 3 bases, J lost 0 bases, and 18 bases lay in between. This CDR3 comprises 18 residues. Alongside a J-beta primer mix, a sample-barcoded 5' primer served in a second PCR lasting about 6 to 11 cycles. TCRdb called the 5' RACE reads again in MiXCR, with one record for every CDR3 protein. This sample carries about 1.8 million distinct CDR3 sequences, around 48% of them seen once, and the ten largest clones take less than 2.5%. As to this clonotype: Its antigen is currently unknown.

This chain uses TRBV24-1 with TRBJ2-3; no clear D. This sequence was found in a woman in her thirties or forties in good health. Sample: blood. The CDR3 spells CATSDPPGDILSTDTQYF. For the CDR3, the DNA is TGTGCCACCAGTGATCCCCCGGGCGACATACTTAGCACAGATACGCAGTATTTT.